A single sample is the source of the 14 T cell receptor beta chains below, sequenced in a study of blood T cell repertoires in COVID-19 (dated by TCRdb to about 2020). Libraries were built with the immunoSEQ multiplex PCR assay. In its TCRdb copy, this immuneACCESS table keeps in-frame sequences only and misses some clones. Where compared with another copy, unresolved V genes explain less than half of these, and the others have no known cause. The sample table contains 300,000 to 450,000 clones; only one count was recorded for more than 70% of them. The ten largest make up about 2.3% of the sample. The specimen was peripheral blood. These receptors came from a woman aged 55 to 70 with COVID-19, enrolled during active disease.

Only a few counts were recorded for this clone. V usage is TRBV6-1 and J usage is TRBJ1-2; D perhaps matches TRBD1 (5 bases). The CDR3 has 14 residues. Germline-derived CDR1 and CDR2 are MNHNS and SASEGT. V lost 2 bases to trimming and J lost 5 bases, with 12 bases between them. CDR3 loop: CASSERLGQYGYTF. The CDR3 DNA is TGTGCCAGCAGTGAACGTCTGGGGCAGTATGGCTACACCTTC.

This chain uses TRBV4-2 with TRBJ2-1; the match to TRBD2 covers 7 bases. There are 17 residues in the CDR3. CDR1 and CDR2 from the germline V gene are LGHNA and YNFKEQ. The ends lost 4 bases at V and 0 bases at J; junction bases unmatched: 9. The CDR3 nucleotides read TGTGCCAGCAGCCGGACCGTCCAGCGGGGCTCCTACAATGAGCAGTTCTTC. This gives the protein CASSRTVQRGSYNEQFF.

The chain couples TRBV7-2 to TRBJ2-7, with D tentatively TRBD2 (6 bases). The CDR3 runs to 15 residues. V lost 2 bases and J 0 bases, leaving 11 bases between the germline ends. Germline loops: CDR1 SGHTA, CDR2 FQGNSA. DNA of the CDR3: TGTGCCAGCAGCTTAAACATCGGGAGCTCCTACGAGCAGTACTTC. It codes for CASSLNIGSSYEQYF.

This chain uses TRBV6-6 with TRBJ1-2; 12 bases align to TRBD1. Per germline, CDR1 MNHNY and CDR2 SVGAGI (reference sequence). This CDR3 is 16 amino acids long. The J segment lost 1 base and the V segment lost 7 bases, leaving 7 bases of the junction unmatched. This chain's CDR3 is CASTGTGGVGNYGYTF. The DNA for the CDR3 is TGTGCCAGCACTGGGACAGGGGGCGTTGGTAACTATGGCTACACCTTC.

The chain is built from TRBV6-5 and TRBJ1-4; D possibly corresponds to TRBD1 (6 bases). The CDR3 spans 16 residues. V lost 0 bases to trimming and J lost 6 bases, with 14 bases between them. Germline loops: CDR1 MNHEY, CDR2 SVGAGI. Here the CDR3 reads CASSYSMGRGDEKLFF. The CDR3 nucleotides are TGTGCCAGCAGTTACTCGATGGGCAGGGGAGATGAAAAACTGTTTTTT.

This clone has just one count. V and J are TRBV5-1 and TRBJ1-5; no clear D. Germline CDR1 reads SGHRS; CDR2 reads YFSETQ. Trimming took off 0 bases at V and 0 bases at J, with 7 bases between the two ends. CDR3 size: 15 residues. The CDR3 reads CASSLAGFSNQPQHF. The CDR3 DNA follows: TGCGCCAGCAGCTTGGCAGGTTTTAGCAATCAGCCCCAGCATTTT.

This sequence joins TRBV6-5 and TRBJ1-4; TRBD1 matches at 7 bases. This CDR3 comprises 14 residues. The ends lost 8 bases at V and 7 bases at J; junction bases unmatched: 10. Germline V gene sequence: CDR1 MNHEY, CDR2 SVGAGI. CDR3 region: CASDLTGRREKLFF. The CDR3 DNA sequence: TGTGCCAGCGACTTGACAGGGAGGCGTGAAAAACTGTTTTTT.

V and J are TRBV2 and TRBJ1-1, with TRBD1 as a possible D gene (5 bases). This CDR3 is built from 16 residues. Germline CDR1 and CDR2: SNHLY and FYNNEI. V was trimmed by 5 bases and J by 0 bases, leaving 16 bases between them. The CDR3 coding sequence is TGTGCCAGCAGTTCGGGACTCACGTTCATGAACACTGAAGCTTTCTTT. This sequence encodes CASSSGLTFMNTEAFF.

This chain connects TRBV6-6 to TRBJ1-6; TRBD1 agrees at 10 bases. V shed 6 bases, J shed 10 bases, and the junction held 9 bases outside the gene matches. CDR1 and CDR2 from the germline V gene are MNHNY and SVGAGI (reference sequence). The CDR3 length is 15 residues. The chain's CDR3 is CASRRDRGLDSPLHF. The DNA of the CDR3 is TGTGCCAGCAGGCGGGACAGGGGATTGGACTCACCCCTCCACTTT.

Turning to this clone: A read error may account for a junction end that differs from germline. This chain joins TRBV5-1 and TRBJ1-1; 10 bases agree with TRBD1. Germline CDR1 reads SGHRS; CDR2 reads YFSETQ. This CDR3 is 12 amino acids long. CDR3 sequence reads: CASSLAGQGEAF. CDR3 DNA sequence: TGCGCCAGCAGCTTGGCCGGACAGGGGGAAGCATTT.

The rearrangement links TRBV5-4 to TRBJ2-7; a weak D match, TRBD1 (7 bases). Trimming cost V 3 bases and J 0 bases, with 13 bases left between them. The CDR3 extends over 15 amino acids. Germline V gives CDR1 SGHNT, CDR2 YYREEE (reference sequence). Written as DNA, the CDR3 is TGTGCCAGCAGCTCCGGGGGACAGCACTCCTACGAGCAGTACTTC. The encoded protein is CASSSGGQHSYEQYF.

This chain joins TRBV6-5 and TRBJ1-3; 7 bases are a match to TRBD1. The germline gives CDR1 MNHEY, CDR2 SVGAGI. There are 14 residues in the CDR3. DNA for the CDR3: TGTGGCATCGGGACAGTTTTATCTGGAAACACCATATATTTT. It translates to CGIGTVLSGNTIYF.

The chain carries TRBV19 and TRBJ2-1, with 8 bases fitting TRBD2. From germline, CDR1 is LNHDA and CDR2 SQIVND (reference sequence). The CDR3 extends over 15 amino acids. Unmatched junction bases numbered 6, after V lost 4 bases and J lost 4 bases. The CDR3 sequence: CASSNAGTRYNEQFF. CDR3 sequence (DNA): TGTGCCAGTAGTAACGCCGGGACTAGGTACAATGAGCAGTTCTTC. Looking up the rest from reference TRBV19 and TRBJ2-1 gives the full variable domain: DGGITQSPKYLFRKEGQNVTLSCEQNLNHDAMYWYRQDPGQGLRLIYYSQIVNDFQKGDIAEGYSVSREKKESFPLTVTSAQKNPTAFYLCASSNAGTRYNEQFFGPGTRLTVL.

The chain couples TRBV27 to TRBJ2-1, with TRBD2 as a possible D gene (6 bases). This CDR3 comprises 16 residues. V was clipped by 5 bases and J by 0 bases, with 14 bases between them. Germline CDR1 is MNHEY and CDR2 is SMNVEV (reference sequence). CDR3: CASSEGTVSSYNEQFF. For the CDR3, the DNA is TGTGCCAGCAGTGAAGGGACTGTGAGCTCCTACAATGAGCAGTTCTTC.